The 3 T cell receptor beta chains below all came from one sample that was sequenced in a study of cytomegalovirus exposure and HLA in healthy donors. The PCR made use of 60 Vbeta and 13 Jbeta primers. Produced via immunoSEQ multiplex PCR; TCRdb's table is partial and in-frame only. Here the sample spans 250,000 to 350,000 clones, about 80% being singletons. The sequenced sample was PBMCs. These receptors originate from a girl aged 2 to 10 in good health and CMV-seronegative.

The chain uses TRBV7-8 and TRBJ2-3, with TRBD2 matching 12 bases. CDR3 length: 18 residues. The V gene end was trimmed by 4 bases and the J gene end by 4 bases; junction bases not matched to a gene: 12. CDR1 is SGHVS and CDR2 is FQNEAQ in the germline V gene. The CDR3 DNA follows: TGTGCCAGCAGCTCGTACCCCCCAACTAGCGGGGGGCCAGATACGCAGTATTTT. Residues: CASSSYPPTSGGPDTQYF.

This chain links TRBV28 with TRBJ1-2, with unresolved D. V was trimmed by 5 bases and J by 4 bases, leaving 8 bases between them. From germline, CDR1 is MDHEN and CDR2 SYDVKM. The CDR3 loop spans 12 amino acids. CDR3 loop: CASSPLIYGYTF. In nucleotides, the CDR3 is TGTGCCAGCAGTCCCCTAATCTATGGCTACACCTTC.

The V gene is TRBV10-2, the J gene TRBJ1-2, with no clear D. V gave up 6 bases and J gave up 7 bases, with 15 bases separating them. The germline gives CDR1 WSHSY, CDR2 SAAADI. The length of the CDR3 is 13 residues. The CDR3 sequence: CASSRWRVGGYTF. The CDR3 nucleotides are TGCGCCAGCAGCCGCTGGAGGGTGGGTGGCTACACCTTC.